Listed below are T cell receptor beta chains from one sample, sequenced in a study of cytomegalovirus exposure and HLA in healthy donors. Some clones are missing from TCRdb's copy, which holds only in-frame ones; the method was immunoSEQ multiplex PCR. This sample has around 99,000 clones; around 80% occur once, and the top ten carry under 3.5%. Sequencing was carried out using PBMCs. The source of these receptors is a man aged 25 to 40 in good health and CMV-seropositive. CDR3s include the opening cysteine and the closing phenylalanine or tryptophan. Fields, in order: D gene, V gene, J gene, clone size, CDR3 protein, CDR3 DNA. A D gene is named only where the DNA matches it firmly. Not all rows give a size; the values are once, few, many and, for expanded clones, a class.

D: -
V: TRBV7-9
J: TRBJ2-5
size: -
CDR3: CASSWRGQYQETQYF
DNA: TGTGCCAGCAGCTGGCGGGGGCAGTACCAAGAGACCCAGTACTTC

D: -
V: TRBV25-1
J: TRBJ1-4
size: -
CDR3: CASSEGAGDDEKLFF
DNA: TGTGCCAGCAGTGAAGGGGCAGGGGATGATGAAAAACTGTTTTTT

D: -
V: TRBV6-4
J: TRBJ2-1
size: -
CDR3: CASTNWEQFF
DNA: TGTGCCAGCACTAACTGGGAGCAGTTCTTC

D: -
V: TRBV5-4
J: TRBJ2-1
size: once
CDR3: CASSFREVEQFF
DNA: TGTGCCAGCAGCTTCAGGGAGGTCGAGCAGTTCTTC

D: TRBD1
V: TRBV19
J: TRBJ1-4
size: -
CDR3: CASSPGQIINEKLFF
DNA: TGTGCCAGTAGTCCGGGACAGATCATTAATGAAAAACTGTTTTTT

D: TRBD2
V: TRBV2
J: TRBJ2-7
size: -
CDR3: CASSDPLAGGIPARSYEQYF
DNA: TGTGCCAGCAGTGATCCACTAGCGGGGGGCATACCCGCCCGCTCCTACGAGCAGTACTTC

D: TRBD1
V: TRBV5-8
J: TRBJ2-7
size: -
CDR3: CASRRAGTGDSYEQYF
DNA: TGTGCCAGCAGGAGAGCCGGGACAGGGGACTCCTACGAGCAGTACTTC

D: -
V: TRBV11-3
J: TRBJ1-1
size: once
CDR3: CASSFSIMNTEAFF
DNA: TGTGCCAGCAGCTTCTCTATTATGAACACTGAAGCTTTCTTT

D: -
V: TRBV14
J: TRBJ1-1
size: once
CDR3: CASSQGRDTEAFF
DNA: TGTGCCAGCAGCCAGGGGAGGGACACTGAAGCTTTCTTT

D: -
V: TRBV6-5
J: TRBJ2-7
size: -
CDR3: CASSYVPGTLYEQYF
DNA: TGTGCCAGCAGTTACGTCCCAGGGACTCTCTACGAGCAGTACTTC

D: -
V: TRBV7-9
J: TRBJ1-1
size: -
CDR3: CASSASTEAFF
DNA: TGTGCCAGCAGCGCGTCCACGGAAGCTTTCTTT

D: TRBD1
V: TRBV7-2
J: TRBJ1-2
size: -
CDR3: CASSPQTGDNSYF
DNA: TGTGCCAGCAGCCCCCAGACAGGGGACAACTCATATTTC

D: TRBD1
V: TRBV7-9
J: TRBJ2-7
size: -
CDR3: CSSSTDQGAYENEQYF
DNA: TGTTCCAGCAGCACAGACCAGGGGGCGTATGAGAACGAGCAGTACTTC

D: -
V: TRBV10-3
J: TRBJ1-4
size: -
CDR3: CATSGSDATNEKLFF
DNA: TGTGCCACCTCCGGGAGTGATGCAACTAATGAAAAACTGTTTTTT

D: -
V: TRBV6-1
J: TRBJ1-4
size: once
CDR3: CASSERRVRLTNEKLFF
DNA: TGTGCCAGCAGTGAGCGGCGTGTGCGATTAACTAATGAAAAACTGTTTTTT

D: TRBD1
V: TRBV9
J: TRBJ1-6
size: -
CDR3: CASSVGQGAPLDNSPLHF
DNA: TGTGCCAGCAGCGTAGGACAGGGGGCCCCTCTGGATAATTCACCCCTCCACTTT

D: TRBD2
V: TRBV10-3
J: TRBJ2-3
size: -
CDR3: CAISGGGGDSGTQYF
DNA: TGTGCCATCAGCGGAGGCGGGGGGGACTCGGGTACGCAGTATTTT

D: -
V: TRBV2
J: TRBJ1-4
size: -
CDR3: CASSEQGLVGEKLFF
DNA: TGTGCCAGCAGTGAGCAGGGTTTGGTTGGGGAAAAACTGTTTTTT

D: -
V: TRBV6-5
J: TRBJ1-2
size: once
CDR3: CASSARGGANGYTF
DNA: TGTGCCAGCAGTGCCCGGGGGGGGGCAAATGGCTACACCTTC

D: -
V: TRBV9
J: TRBJ2-1
size: -
CDR3: CASSIGGSSYNEQFF
DNA: TGTGCCAGCTCGATCGGGGGTAGCTCCTACAATGAGCAGTTCTTC

D: TRBD1
V: TRBV25-1
J: TRBJ2-1
size: -
CDR3: CASSVWDSTGYNEQFF
DNA: TGTGCCAGCAGTGTTTGGGACAGTACAGGATACAATGAGCAGTTCTTC

D: -
V: TRBV5-1
J: TRBJ2-7
size: -
CDR3: CASTTSSVDEQYF
DNA: TGCGCCAGCACAACTTCTTCGGTCGACGAGCAGTACTTC

D: -
V: TRBV7-9
J: TRBJ1-6
size: once
CDR3: CASSLMGSGYNSPLHF
DNA: TGTGCCAGCAGCTTGATGGGCTCAGGTTATAATTCACCCCTCCACTTT

D: TRBD1
V: TRBV7-9
J: TRBJ1-1
size: -
CDR3: CASSSPDRAIPEAFF
DNA: TGTGCCAGCAGCTCCCCCGACAGGGCCATACCTGAAGCTTTCTTT